These T cell receptor beta chains were read from a single sample in a study of tumor and adjacent non-tumor tissue in lung cancer. MiXCR, run by TCRdb on the multiplex PCR reads, gives a single entry per CDR3 protein. The sample has over 40,000 distinct CDR3 sequences; around 67% are singletons. Sequenced input: distant non-tumor lung tissue. The receptors originated from a woman aged 40 to 55 with non-small cell lung cancer. The CDR3 runs from the conserved cysteine through the conserved F or W. The order of the fields is V gene, clone size, J gene, D gene, CDR3 DNA, CDR3 protein. A D gene is named only where the DNA matches it firmly. Part of the rows lack a size; the others show once, few, many or a class for expanded clones.

v_call: TRBV11-2
clone_size: .
j_call: TRBJ2-1
d_call: .
cdr3_nt: TGTGCCAACAGCCCAAGAACTAGGAGCTTCTACAATGAGCAGTTCTTC
cdr3_aa: CANSPRTRSFYNEQFF

v_call: TRBV11-1
clone_size: .
j_call: TRBJ2-1
d_call: .
cdr3_nt: TGTGACAACAGCTCCAGGGGGCGCGGGGGTGAGCAGTTCTTC
cdr3_aa: CDNSSRGRGGEQFF

v_call: TRBV29-1
clone_size: once
j_call: TRBJ2-5
d_call: .
cdr3_nt: TGCAGCGTTCATGATGGAAAGGGGTTCCAAGAGACCCAGTACTTC
cdr3_aa: CSVHDGKGFQETQYF

v_call: TRBV5-6
clone_size: .
j_call: TRBJ1-6
d_call: TRBD1
cdr3_nt: TGTGCCAGCAGAGAGGGGGCGGCGAATTCACCTCTCCACTTT
cdr3_aa: CASREGAANSPLHF

v_call: TRBV29-1
clone_size: .
j_call: TRBJ2-3
d_call: .
cdr3_nt: TGCAGCGTTGCTGGCGGGGTCACAGATACGCAGTATTTT
cdr3_aa: CSVAGGVTDTQYF

v_call: TRBV30
clone_size: .
j_call: TRBJ2-5
d_call: .
cdr3_nt: TGTGCCTGGGGTCGGGCAGGGCTTCCAGAGACCCAGTACTTC
cdr3_aa: CAWGRAGLPETQYF

v_call: TRBV11-1
clone_size: .
j_call: TRBJ2-1
d_call: .
cdr3_nt: TGTGCCGGCAGCTTAAGAGTCCCACCGACAGGAGACAATGAGGAGTTCTTC
cdr3_aa: CAGSLRVPPTGDNEEFF

v_call: TRBV6-5
clone_size: .
j_call: TRBJ2-7
d_call: .
cdr3_nt: TGTGCCAAATCTAGTGGGGTCATGGAGCAGTACTTC
cdr3_aa: CAKSSGVMEQYF

v_call: TRBV6-2/TRBV6-3
clone_size: many
j_call: TRBJ2-1
d_call: TRBD2
cdr3_nt: TGTGCCAGCAGTCTAGCGGGAGGAGTGATCGCCTACAATGAGCAGTTCTTC
cdr3_aa: CASSLAGGVIAYNEQFF

v_call: TRBV5-1
clone_size: once
j_call: TRBJ1-1
d_call: TRBD1
cdr3_nt: TGCGTCAGCAGCGGAAGGACAGGGGGAGAAGAAGCTTTCTTT
cdr3_aa: CVSSGRTGGEEAFF

v_call: TRBV10-3
clone_size: .
j_call: TRBJ2-3
d_call: .
cdr3_nt: TGTGCCATCTGTGGAAGGCAGGGAGTAGGAGATACGCAGTATTTT
cdr3_aa: CAICGRQGVGDTQYF

v_call: TRBV6-6
clone_size: .
j_call: TRBJ2-3
d_call: .
cdr3_nt: TGTGCCAGCAGTTACGGCGGGATGAGAGGGGATACGCAGTGTTTT
cdr3_aa: CASSYGGMRGDTQCF

v_call: TRBV5-4
clone_size: .
j_call: TRBJ1-5
d_call: .
cdr3_nt: TGTGCCAGCAGCTTACCCGAAACCCGGACTTCCCTAGAGGGAGTCAGCCAGCATTTT
cdr3_aa: CASSLPETRTSLEGVSQHF

v_call: TRBV6-5
clone_size: .
j_call: TRBJ1-3
d_call: .
cdr3_nt: TGTGCTAGCAGCCCCGGGGAACGGATAAACACCATATATTTT
cdr3_aa: CASSPGERINTIYF

v_call: TRBV15
clone_size: few
j_call: TRBJ1-6
d_call: TRBD1
cdr3_nt: TGTGCCACCAGCGGGACAGCGAGCAATTCACCCCTCCACTTT
cdr3_aa: CATSGTASNSPLHF

v_call: TRBV29-1
clone_size: .
j_call: TRBJ2-1
d_call: TRBD2
cdr3_nt: TGCAGCGGGGGGACTAGCGGGATTGAGCAGTTTTTC
cdr3_aa: CSGGTSGIEQFF

v_call: TRBV29-1
clone_size: .
j_call: TRBJ1-2
d_call: .
cdr3_nt: TGCAGCGTTCCTGGCGCCCTTACACAGGATAGCTATGGCTACACCTTC
cdr3_aa: CSVPGALTQDSYGYTF

v_call: TRBV6-5
clone_size: .
j_call: TRBJ1-5
d_call: .
cdr3_nt: TGTGTCAGCAGTTTTTCCCCAGATCAGCCCCAGCATTTT
cdr3_aa: CVSSFSPDQPQHF

v_call: TRBV29-1
clone_size: once
j_call: TRBJ2-7
d_call: TRBD1
cdr3_nt: TGCAGCGTTGGTGGGACAGGGATCTACGGGCAATACTTC
cdr3_aa: CSVGGTGIYGQYF

v_call: TRBV14
clone_size: many
j_call: TRBJ2-1
d_call: TRBD1
cdr3_nt: TGTGCCAGCAGCCACCTAGGGACAGGCAATGAGCAGTTCTTC
cdr3_aa: CASSHLGTGNEQFF

v_call: TRBV2
clone_size: .
j_call: TRBJ1-2
d_call: .
cdr3_nt: TGTGCCAGCATCACGGTGGGGGAGAACTATGGCTACACCTTC
cdr3_aa: CASITVGENYGYTF

v_call: TRBV29-1
clone_size: .
j_call: TRBJ2-7
d_call: .
cdr3_nt: TGCAGCGCTCAGGTCTACTACAAGCAGTACTTC
cdr3_aa: CSAQVYYKQYF

v_call: TRBV11-2
clone_size: .
j_call: TRBJ1-2
d_call: TRBD1
cdr3_nt: TGTGCCAGCAGCTTGCCTCAGGGGGCCTATGCGTACATCTTC
cdr3_aa: CASSLPQGAYAYIF

v_call: TRBV5-5
clone_size: .
j_call: TRBJ2-7
d_call: .
cdr3_nt: TGTACCAGCAAACCCGGGACATACTCCTACGAGCAGTACTTC
cdr3_aa: CTSKPGTYSYEQYF

v_call: TRBV4-1
clone_size: .
j_call: TRBJ2-3
d_call: .
cdr3_nt: TGCTCCAGCAGCCAAGCCGCGGAAGGGGTACTTGATACGCAGTATTTT
cdr3_aa: CSSSQAAEGVLDTQYF

v_call: TRBV11-3
clone_size: .
j_call: TRBJ2-5
d_call: .
cdr3_nt: TGTGCCAACAGCTTATGGATTCGGGAGTCAGAGACCCAGTACTTC
cdr3_aa: CANSLWIRESETQYF

v_call: TRBV4-1
clone_size: once
j_call: TRBJ1-5
d_call: .
cdr3_nt: TGCGCCAGTAGCCCCCCAGACTGGAGGCAGGAGCAGCCCCAGCATTTT
cdr3_aa: CASSPPDWRQEQPQHF

v_call: TRBV5-6
clone_size: many
j_call: TRBJ2-3
d_call: .
cdr3_nt: TGTGCCAGCAGCTTTGATTCTCAGGGTAGGGCAGATACGCAGTATTTT
cdr3_aa: CASSFDSQGRADTQYF

v_call: TRBV4-1
clone_size: .
j_call: TRBJ1-3
d_call: .
cdr3_nt: TGCGCCAGCAACCAAGAGGCCTGGGAAACCCCTGGGAACACCATATATTTT
cdr3_aa: CASNQEAWETPGNTIYF

v_call: TRBV10-2
clone_size: .
j_call: TRBJ2-7
d_call: .
cdr3_nt: TGTGCCAGCAGCGTCAGCGTCAATGAGCAGTACTTC
cdr3_aa: CASSVSVNEQYF

v_call: TRBV11-2
clone_size: .
j_call: TRBJ1-1
d_call: .
cdr3_nt: TGTGCCAACAGCTTAGGGTCAAGCCTGGCGGACACTGAAGCTTTCTTT
cdr3_aa: CANSLGSSLADTEAFF

v_call: TRBV6-5
clone_size: .
j_call: TRBJ2-7
d_call: .
cdr3_nt: TGTGCCACCAAACGACGGACAGAGAACTACGAGCAATACTTC
cdr3_aa: CATKRRTENYEQYF

v_call: TRBV5-5
clone_size: many
j_call: TRBJ1-4
d_call: .
cdr3_nt: TGTGCCAGCCTTCGGGGGGGATCTAATGAAAAACTGTTTTTT
cdr3_aa: CASLRGGSNEKLFF

v_call: TRBV6-6
clone_size: medium-sized
j_call: TRBJ2-7
d_call: TRBD1
cdr3_nt: TGTGCCAGCAGTAGGACAGGGGGCGCCGAGCAGTACTTC
cdr3_aa: CASSRTGGAEQYF

v_call: TRBV28
clone_size: .
j_call: TRBJ2-2
d_call: .
cdr3_nt: TGTGCCAGCAGACGGATAGTCACCGGGGAGCCGTTTTTT
cdr3_aa: CASRRIVTGEPFF

v_call: TRBV11-2
clone_size: medium-sized
j_call: TRBJ2-2
d_call: .
cdr3_nt: TGTGCCAGCAGCGGACGACTTACGACCGGGGAGCTGTTTTTT
cdr3_aa: CASSGRLTTGELFF

v_call: TRBV29-1
clone_size: .
j_call: TRBJ2-1
d_call: TRBD1
cdr3_nt: TGCAGCGTTGTCATGGGACAGATCTACAATGAGCAGTTCTTC
cdr3_aa: CSVVMGQIYNEQFF

v_call: TRBV29-1
clone_size: .
j_call: TRBJ1-1
d_call: .
cdr3_nt: TGCAGCGCATGGACACCCGGTTACGTAAACACTGAAGCTATCTTT
cdr3_aa: CSAWTPGYVNTEAIF

v_call: TRBV25-1
clone_size: many
j_call: TRBJ1-1
d_call: .
cdr3_nt: TGTGCCACCCGACCGGGGGGCGCATTGGAAGCTTTCTTT
cdr3_aa: CATRPGGALEAFF